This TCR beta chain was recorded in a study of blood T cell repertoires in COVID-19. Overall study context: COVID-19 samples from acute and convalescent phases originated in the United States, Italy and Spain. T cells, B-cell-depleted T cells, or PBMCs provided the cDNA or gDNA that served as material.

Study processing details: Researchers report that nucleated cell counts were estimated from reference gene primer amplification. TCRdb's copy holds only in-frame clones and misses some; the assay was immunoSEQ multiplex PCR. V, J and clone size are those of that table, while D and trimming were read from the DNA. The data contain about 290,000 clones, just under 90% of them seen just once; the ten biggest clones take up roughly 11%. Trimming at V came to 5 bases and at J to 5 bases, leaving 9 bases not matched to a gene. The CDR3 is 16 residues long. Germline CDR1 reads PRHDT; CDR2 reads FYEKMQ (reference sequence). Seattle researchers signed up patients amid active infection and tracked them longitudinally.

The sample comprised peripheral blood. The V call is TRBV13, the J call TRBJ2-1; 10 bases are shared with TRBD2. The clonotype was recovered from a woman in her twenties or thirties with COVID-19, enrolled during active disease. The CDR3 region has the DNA TGTGCCAGCAGCACCAGACTAGCGGGCCCCCACAATGAGCAGTTCTTC. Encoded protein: CASSTRLAGPHNEQFF.